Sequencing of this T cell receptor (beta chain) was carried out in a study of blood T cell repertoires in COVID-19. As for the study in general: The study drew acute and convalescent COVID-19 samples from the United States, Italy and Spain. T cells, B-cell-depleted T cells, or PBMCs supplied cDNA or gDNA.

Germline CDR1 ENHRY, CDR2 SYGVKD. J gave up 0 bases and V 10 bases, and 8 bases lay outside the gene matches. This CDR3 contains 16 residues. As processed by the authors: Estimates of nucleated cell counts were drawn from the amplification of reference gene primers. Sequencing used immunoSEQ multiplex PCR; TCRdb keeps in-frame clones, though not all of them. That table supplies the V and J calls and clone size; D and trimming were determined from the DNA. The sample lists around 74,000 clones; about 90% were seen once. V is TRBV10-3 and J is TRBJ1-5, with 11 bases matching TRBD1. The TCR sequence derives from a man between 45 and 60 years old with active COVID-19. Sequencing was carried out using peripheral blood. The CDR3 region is CATRDRGTDSNQPQHF. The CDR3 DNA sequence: TGTGCCACCCGGGACAGGGGGACCGATAGCAATCAGCCCCAGCATTTT.